This TCR beta chain emerged from a study of ipilimumab plus nivolumab after autologous stem cell transplantation. Study-wide context: Typical patient got a handful of ipilimumab doses and seven to nine nivolumab doses (median). Study-wide results and caveats: Authors suggest TCR repertoire, Treg phenotype and gut microbiota support further study.

The CDR3 contains 13 residues. Trimming took off 4 bases at V and 5 bases at J, with 12 bases between the two ends. Germline V gives CDR1 SGHVS, CDR2 FNYEAQ. This clone was counted a few times. Its antigen is undetermined. Measured with immunoSEQ multiplex PCR; TCRdb has only the in-frame clones, and not every one. The sample lists some 17,000 clones, about 72% occurring once. Checkpoint therapy with ipilimumab 1 mg/kg began 14 to 28 days after transplant. Through week 26, nivolumab 3 mg/kg IV was given weeks 1, 4, 7, 10, then biweekly. This receptor was obtained from a male donor with diffuse large B-cell lymphoma. The sample consisted of PBMCs, taken in a trial of ipilimumab plus nivolumab as post-transplant consolidation. The gene calls are TRBV7-6 and TRBJ2-7, with D possibly TRBD1 on 6 matching bases. The CDR3 sequence: CASSSSGVNEQYF. The CDR3 DNA sequence: TGTGCCAGCAGCTCTTCAGGGGTCAACGAGCAGTACTTC.